The present TCR beta chain was sequenced within a study of HIV-infected patients and healthy controls (TCRdb year 2014). Study-wide context: Whether deep TCR repertoire sequencing of small blood samples from HIV patients could capture immune perturbation and reconstitution was tested in the study. Study-wide findings and limitations: MAIT cell alpha-chain CDR3s were present at high frequency in healthy controls but severely depleted in HIV+ repertoires. Healthy controls shared more CDR3s between individuals than HIV+ patients, by Jaccard index and by count of highly shared sequences. HLA typing of donors was not performed in the study. Comparisons were complicated by unequal numbers of distinct sequences between patients and controls, and rare events from HIV-infected data were overweighted by size-matching. Mean usage differed significantly between HIV-infected patients and controls for eight alpha and eight beta V genes. A major limit on how widely the findings apply, in the view of the authors, was that only sixteen HIV-infected individuals were processed. In size-matched repertoire data, the apparent post-therapy recovery of the Gini index in HIV-infected patients was not replicated. Sequencing depth was restricted by the use of whole blood, which also prevented the dynamics of distinct T-cell subpopulations from being separated. Roughly threefold more distinct CDR3s and higher Shannon diversity were observed in healthy control repertoires than in untreated HIV+ repertoires. HIV-infected repertoires had significantly higher mean Gini indices than controls, possibly reflecting oligoclonality. The observed differences in diversity could not be explained by the slight differences in age and sex profiles between the study cohorts. The pairing of alpha and beta chains was not determined in the samples. HIV-associated CDR3s exhibited a significant reduction in frequency during therapy, whereas CMV-associated CDR3s exhibited no significant change, although the majority increased in frequency.

The germline V gene specifies SGDLS as CDR1 and YYNGEE as CDR2. The CDR3 starts with the cysteine, ends with the phenylalanine, and has 12 residues. CDR3 DNA is the only sequence kept; it has 36 bases, read in frame from the first base. Trimming removed 4 bases from V and 12 bases from J; the gene matches leave 9 bases unexplained. Whole blood was used without cell fractionation, so the repertoire reflected all unsorted peripheral T cells. As controls, around ten uninfected healthy donors were sampled, and a few of those donors gave samples twice, roughly three months apart. A roughly 2.5 ml sample of peripheral blood was drawn into Tempus tubes for RNA extraction. The TURBO-DNase kit was used to remove leftover genomic DNA, and GLOBINclear was used to deplete globin mRNA. Reverse transcription of approximately 530 ng RNA was performed with SuperScript III using primers directed against the alpha and beta constant regions. Alpha and beta chain libraries were generated separately via chain-specific third strand synthesis with multiplexing indices. The protocol used a single primer pair to amplify all rearrangements within a chain, which avoided primer bias, and attached molecular barcodes to each cDNA molecule. T4 RNA Ligase 1 joined purified cDNA to a 5' RACE adapter that carried a random hexamer and the SP2 sequencing primer site. With slow temperature ramps used to favor optimal annealing, second strand synthesis was primed from the SP2 site with Phusion polymerase. Two random hexamer sequences, both added before amplification and joined together, made up the 12-nucleotide barcode of each molecule. An amplification PCR of about 20 cycles with P5s and P7 primers came after a short first PCR that had added P5 and P7 adapter elements plus a second index. A total of 25 to 30 PCR cycles were applied to the libraries, which were quantified on a Qubit, sized on a Bioanalyzer, and diluted to around 3.7 nM. The normalized libraries were sequenced on an Illumina MiSeq using 2 x 250 paired-end kits. Reverse transcription reactions underwent purification over MinElute columns, with elution into roughly 9.8 ul Tris-Cl. The adapter ligations were run for roughly 25 hours at 16 degrees C, and AMPure XP beads at a 1:1 ratio were afterwards used to clean them. For the original study's pipeline: A modified Decombinator that output V, J, insert and barcode information was used to process the demultiplexed FASTQ files. Sequences that shared a barcode but differed from the dominant sequence were treated as errors and discarded, and barcodes were clustered at Levenshtein distance 3 and counted to estimate the original cDNA molecules. Downstream analyses used R packages ineq, vegan, igraph and RCytoscape, with IMGT nomenclature and CDR3 definitions. To avoid skew from clonal expansion, each TCR was counted once, and V gene usage was computed over distinct sequences. Within a donor, similarity networks joined unique CDR3 amino acid sequences in every case where two of them were separated by a single Levenshtein edit. In the repertoires, a search was made for a compiled set of published HIV-specific CDR3s (about 97 alpha, several hundred beta) and CMV-specific CDR3s (approximately 13 alpha, approximately 250 beta). Random subsampling to size-matched repertoires showed patients' decreased diversity was not caused by their lower sequence numbers. The public reads were run again by TCRdb, first through fastp at Q25 and then through MiXCR, and only productive beta chains were kept. Each entry is one CDR3 protein sequence, shown with its most common DNA and genes. The V and J calls and clone size are TCRdb's, not the authors'. The sample data list 19,000 or so distinct CDR3 sequences, and 12% of these were observed just once. Around 10% of the sample is taken by the ten largest.

This clonotype was seen repeatedly, ten times or more. Its binding antigen is unknown. Base qualities are not provided; no much larger clone lies one nucleotide away. The clonotype comes from an adult in good health. Sequencing was done on a sample of blood. The rearrangement combines TRBV9 with TRBJ1-1, and 7 junction bases match TRBD1. DNA sequence: TGTGCCAGCAGCACCCGACAGGGTAGGACTTTCTTT. The encoded protein is CASSTRQGRTFF.